This T cell receptor beta chain stems from a study of T cells in Graves' hyperthyroidism and ophthalmopathy. The CDR3 contains 17 residues. Looked up from germline, CDR1 is SNHLY and CDR2 is FYNNEI. V dropped 4 bases and J dropped 8 bases, with 24 bases sitting between them. There were TCR beta CDR3 regions amplified from RNA transcripts. An initial round of RT-PCR targeting the TCR CDR3 relied on the HTBI primer set. TCRdb recomputed calls from the multiplex PCR reads with MiXCR, one row per CDR3 protein. The sample has hundreds of thousands of distinct CDR3 sequences; about 45% are singletons. Of note for this clonotype: Its antigen is not identified.

Clinical symptoms, serum thyroxine, TRAb, thyroid ultrasound and orbital computed tomography established diagnosis. Study-wide results and limits: Blood also held most thyroid clonotypes expanded beyond 0.001. Stable hyperthyroidism and ophthalmopathy were separated using 13 V-J signatures.

Sequencing was carried out using peripheral blood or thyroid tissue (not recorded which). The chain joins TRBV2 to TRBJ1-3; D gene uncertain. The TCR comes from an adult man with Graves' disease, either hyperthyroidism or ophthalmopathy (not recorded which). The CDR3 protein is CASSVGTFGEYGYTIYF. CDR3 DNA: TGTGCCAGCAGTGTCGGCACCTTTGGGGAGTATGGCTACACCATATATTTT.